Shown below are 15 T cell receptor beta chains from a single sample sequenced in a study of blood T cell repertoires in COVID-19 (dated by TCRdb to the early 2020s). Library generation was performed with the immunoSEQ multiplex PCR assay. This immuneACCESS table, as held by TCRdb, lists in-frame sequences with V and J called but not all clones. Of the missing ones, under half trace to an unresolved V gene in checked studies; the others have no known cause. Present in this sample are around 250,000 clones, almost 90% of which were seen just once. 2.1% of the sample belongs to the ten largest clones. Sequencing was done on a sample of peripheral blood. These receptors were obtained from a woman aged 55-69 years with COVID-19, enrolled during active disease.

This rearrangement joins TRBV5-1 to TRBJ1-6; 7 bases fit TRBD1. The CDR3 is made up of 14 amino acids. The V gene end was trimmed by 2 bases and the J gene end by 8 bases; junction bases not matched to a gene: 4. Germline V CDR1 and CDR2: SGHRS, YFSETQ. This CDR3 reads CASSFRTGDSPLHF. For the CDR3, the DNA is TGCGCCAGCAGCTTTCGGACAGGTGATTCACCCCTCCACTTT. Supplemented by reference TRBV5-1 and TRBJ1-6, the full variable domain reads KAGVTQTPRYLIKTRGQQVTLSCSPISGHRSVSWYQQTPGQGLQFLFEYFSETQRNKGNFPGRFSGRQFSNSRSEMNVSTLELGDSALYLCASSFRTGDSPLHFGNGTRLTVT.

This chain uses TRBV9 with TRBJ1-1, with a tentative D call TRBD1 (6 bases). The ends were cut back, 5 bases at V and 3 bases at J, with 14 bases in the middle. This CDR3 has 14 amino acids. The germline CDR1 and CDR2 sequences are SGDLS and YYNGEE. Here the CDR3 reads CASSVRGADTEAFF. Written as DNA, the CDR3 is TGTGCCAGCAGTGTACGGGGGGCCGACACTGAAGCTTTCTTT.

The chain links TRBV4-3 to TRBJ2-5; 11 bases agree with TRBD2. J gave up 7 bases and V 0 bases, and 10 bases lay outside the gene matches. In germline, CDR1 is LGHNA, CDR2 YSLEER. This CDR3 has 17 residues. CDR3 amino acids: CASSQDSGGAEGRTQYF. In DNA, the CDR3 is TGCGCCAGCAGCCAAGATAGCGGGGGGGCGGAAGGAAGGACCCAGTACTTC.

The V gene is TRBV9, the J gene TRBJ1-2; D is possibly TRBD1 (5 bases). V was cut by 7 bases and J by 12 bases, with 16 bases left in between. CDR1 is SGDLS, CDR2 YYNGEE, per germline. The CDR3 totals 11 residues. This CDR3 is CASGKGSWDTF. CDR3 in DNA: TGTGCCAGCGGTAAGGGGTCCTGGGACACCTTC.

The chain links TRBV12-3 or TRBV12-4 to TRBJ2-3, with D unclear. Trimming left V 2 bases short and J 0 bases short, with 3 bases between. CDR3 size: 13 residues. The chain's CDR3 is CASSLPSTDTQYF. CDR3 nucleotide sequence: TGTGCCAGCAGTTTACCGAGCACAGATACGCAGTATTTT.

This clone was observed once. The rearrangement uses TRBV19 and TRBJ2-1; D gene uncertain. V lost 4 bases, J lost 7 bases, and 8 bases lay in between. Germline values: CDR1 LNHDA, CDR2 SQIVND (reference sequence). The CDR3 runs to 12 residues. This CDR3 reads CASSTNWNEQFF. DNA of the CDR3: TGTGCCAGTAGTACTAATTGGAATGAGCAGTTCTTC.

This chain links TRBV4-2 with TRBJ2-3; TRBD2 is a possible D gene (6 bases). In germline, CDR1 is LGHNA, CDR2 YNFKEQ. Between the trimmed V and J ends, which lost 8 bases and 4 bases, there was a span of 25 bases. The CDR3 runs to 17 residues. Here the CDR3 reads CASADQRWGGDADTQYF. Here the CDR3 DNA reads TGTGCCAGCGCCGATCAACGGTGGGGCGGGGACGCAGATACGCAGTATTTT.

This chain links TRBV2 with TRBJ1-4, with 7 positions matching TRBD1. Germline V gene sequence: CDR1 SNHLY, CDR2 FYNNEI. The CDR3 extends over 15 amino acids. V shed 6 bases and J 4 bases; nucleotides not matched to a gene: 8. Written as DNA, the CDR3 is TGTGCCAGCAGCTCACAGGGGTTTATTAATGAAAAACTGTTTTTT. It codes for CASSSQGFINEKLFF.

V and J are TRBV5-6 and TRBJ2-2; 8 bases are shared with TRBD1. Germline loops: CDR1 SGHDT, CDR2 YYEEEE. The CDR3 is made up of 17 amino acids. J lost 5 bases, V lost 4 bases, and 13 bases had no gene match. The CDR3: CASSPSPYRGSTGELFF. The CDR3 DNA reads TGTGCCAGCAGCCCCAGCCCCTACAGGGGGAGTACCGGGGAGCTGTTTTTT.

The chain is built from TRBV7-2 and TRBJ2-3; tentative D call: TRBD2 (6 bases). The CDR3 runs 15 residues. The V end lost 7 bases, the J end lost 2 bases, and 16 bases lay between the germline ends. The germline V gene encodes CDR1 SGHTA and CDR2 FQGNSA. The CDR3 nucleotides are TGTGCCAGCACCCTAGGGGACTTAGCCACAGATACGCAGTATTTT. Protein product: CASTLGDLATDTQYF.

The chain uses TRBV5-8 and TRBJ1-1, with 7 bases aligning to TRBD1. This CDR3 has 14 amino acids. The V and J ends lost 4 bases and 7 bases, in that order; junction bases with no gene match: 10. Germline V gene sequence: CDR1 SGHTS, CDR2 YDEGEE. The CDR3 bases are TGTGCCAGCAGCCCAACAGGGGCCGGGGGTGAAGCTTTCTTT. Translating gives CASSPTGAGGEAFF.

This clone was seen only a few times. The chain joins TRBV7-8 to TRBJ1-2, with 7 positions matching TRBD1. Per germline, CDR1 SGHVS and CDR2 FQNEAQ. The CDR3 sequence is 14 residues long. Germline trimming cut 1 base from V and 4 bases from J; bases unmatched to any gene: 3. The CDR3 DNA is TGTGCCAGCAGCTTAGGGGGACAGAGCTATGGCTACACCTTC. This sequence encodes CASSLGGQSYGYTF.

The genes are TRBV5-4 and TRBJ2-5, with 7 positions matching TRBD1. V was clipped by 4 bases and J by 5 bases; unmatched bases: 8. This CDR3 has 14 residues. CDR1 is SGHNT, CDR2 YYREEE, per germline (reference sequence). CDR3 region: CASSPDRVQETQYF. The CDR3 DNA reads as TGTGCCAGCAGCCCTGACAGGGTGCAGGAGACCCAGTACTTC. Full variable domain (missing parts from reference TRBV5-4 and TRBJ2-5): ETGVTQSPTHLIKTRGQQVTLRCSSQSGHNTVSWYQQALGQGPQFIFQYYREEENGRGNFPPRFSGLQFPNYSSELNVNALELDDSALYLCASSPDRVQETQYFGPGTRLLVL.

This sequence joins TRBV25-1 and TRBJ2-7; D not certain. CDR3 size: 13 residues. CDR1 is MGHDK and CDR2 is SYGVNS in the germline V gene. Trimming cost V 7 bases and J 3 bases, with 13 bases left between them. In DNA form, the CDR3 reads TGTGCCAGCACGGGTGACGTAATCTACGAGCAGTACTTC. As protein: CASTGDVIYEQYF.

The chain links TRBV5-1 to TRBJ2-1; 7 nucleotides agree with TRBD1. J lost 8 bases, V lost 0 bases, and 11 bases had no gene match. Per the germline V gene, CDR1 is SGHRS and CDR2 is YFSETQ. The CDR3 covers 16 residues. The CDR3 DNA reads TGCGCCAGCAGCTTGGCCGGACTTGGGACAGTGGATGAGCAGTTCTTC. Translating it yields CASSLAGLGTVDEQFF.